Listed below are T cell receptor beta chains from one sample, sequenced in a study of blood T cell repertoires in COVID-19. Clones were read by immunoSEQ multiplex PCR, and TCRdb kept only the in-frame ones, dropping some. Of 100,000 to 110,000 clones in the sample, roughly 84% are singletons; the top ten hold 7.4%. The sequenced sample was peripheral blood. Source of these receptors: a man aged 25 to 40 in a cohort sampled during active COVID-19. The conserved cysteine and the conserved F or W are not part of the CDR3 here. A D gene is named only where the DNA matches it firmly.

>TRBV5-4|TRBJ2-7|TRBD2
ASSSGTSGLSYEQY
>TRBV6-5|TRBJ1-6|NA
ASSYSGRVGSPLH
>TRBV7-2|TRBJ1-2|TRBD1
ASSLGPGQGWGYT
>TRBV5-4|TRBJ1-5|NA
ASSLSPQGNPNQPQH
>TRBV5-8|TRBJ1-2|NA
ASSIDRIYGYT
>TRBV2|TRBJ1-2|TRBD1
ASSAGGYYGYT
>TRBV5-6|TRBJ2-7|NA
ASSLSPRGEQY
>TRBV5-6|TRBJ1-3|TRBD1
ASSLEQGVKGNTIY
>TRBV5-1|TRBJ2-4|TRBD1
ASSPGTGAISHIQY
>TRBV9|TRBJ1-5|NA
ASSPSSGQPQH
>TRBV5-1|TRBJ2-3|TRBD2
ASSRTSGGPDTQY
>TRBV11-2|TRBJ2-1|TRBD1
ASSTDRGRNEQF
>TRBV7-3|TRBJ2-6|NA
ASSLGSSGANVLT
>TRBV4-1|TRBJ2-3|TRBD2
ASSQQLAGGADTQY
>TRBV10-3|TRBJ1-1|TRBD1
AISEGAGQEAF
>TRBV2|TRBJ2-7|NA
ASKLQGYEQY
>TRBV18|TRBJ2-7|TRBD1
ASSTGGPNYEQY
>TRBV7-2|TRBJ2-3|NA
ASSLAGAGTDTQY
>TRBV10-3|TRBJ1-1|NA
AISESHRNTEAF
>TRBV2|TRBJ2-5|NA
ASSEARGGVETQY
>TRBV28|TRBJ1-4|NA
ASRMAGADTEKLF
>TRBV28|TRBJ1-2|NA
ASSTLPGFNYGYT
>TRBV5-6|TRBJ2-5|NA
ASSLSGFQETQY
>TRBV7-9|TRBJ1-5|NA
ASSLGQWYQPQH
>TRBV14|TRBJ2-3|NA
ASSQVRSSSTDTQY
>TRBV3-1/TRBV3-2|TRBJ2-5|TRBD2
ASSQFLAGVETQY
>TRBV5-1|TRBJ2-1|NA
ASSLNGGANEEF
>TRBV5-4|TRBJ2-2|NA
ASSSEMTETGELF
>TRBV2|TRBJ2-3|TRBD2
ASSGGGRDTQY
>TRBV12-3/TRBV12-4|TRBJ2-7|NA
ASARGLSSEQY
>TRBV2|TRBJ1-1|NA
ASRLDRSNTEAF
>TRBV10-3|TRBJ1-2|TRBD1
AISWTGVDGGYT
>TRBV5-1|TRBJ2-5|NA
ASSLVAEAEETQY
>TRBV9|TRBJ1-1|NA
ASSAPGNTEAF
>TRBV5-4|TRBJ2-3|NA
ASSVGQISTDTQY
>TRBV7-2|TRBJ1-2|NA
ASSASINLRGYGYT
>TRBV25-1|TRBJ2-3|TRBD2
ASSPGLAGATDTQY
>TRBV5-1|TRBJ1-1|NA
ASSLAGDTEAF
>TRBV30|TRBJ1-1|NA
AWSARVREAF
>TRBV5-4|TRBJ1-6|NA
ASSFDRASYNSPLH
>TRBV2|TRBJ2-6|TRBD1
ASSMDRGQSGANVLT
>TRBV18|TRBJ2-3|TRBD2
ASSPPRLAGDTDTQY
>TRBV18|TRBJ1-2|NA
ASSTPGIGYT
>TRBV30|TRBJ2-3|NA
AWGVGAYTDTQY
>TRBV10-3|TRBJ2-5|NA
AISGTAQETQY
>TRBV6-2/TRBV6-3|TRBJ1-1|NA
ASSYSKFAGATEAF
>TRBV20-1|TRBJ1-2|NA
SESTNYGYT
>TRBV7-9|TRBJ1-2|NA
ASSLAYSYGYT
>TRBV6-5|TRBJ2-7|NA
ASSTQGMTSYEQY
>TRBV19|TRBJ1-1|NA
ASGRQLNTEAF
>TRBV7-6|TRBJ2-3|TRBD2
ASSLASGVRTDTQY
>TRBV28|TRBJ2-7|TRBD2
ASSLTSAGSSYEQY
>TRBV28|TRBJ1-1|TRBD1
ASSLLGTDLPNTEAF
>TRBV3-1/TRBV3-2|TRBJ2-3|TRBD2
ASSQGGASGSTDTQY
>TRBV7-2|TRBJ2-5|TRBD2
ASSLAGLVETQY
>TRBV27|TRBJ2-2|NA
ASSLSRGGELF
>TRBV19|TRBJ1-5|TRBD1
ASSISTGGAQGNQPQH